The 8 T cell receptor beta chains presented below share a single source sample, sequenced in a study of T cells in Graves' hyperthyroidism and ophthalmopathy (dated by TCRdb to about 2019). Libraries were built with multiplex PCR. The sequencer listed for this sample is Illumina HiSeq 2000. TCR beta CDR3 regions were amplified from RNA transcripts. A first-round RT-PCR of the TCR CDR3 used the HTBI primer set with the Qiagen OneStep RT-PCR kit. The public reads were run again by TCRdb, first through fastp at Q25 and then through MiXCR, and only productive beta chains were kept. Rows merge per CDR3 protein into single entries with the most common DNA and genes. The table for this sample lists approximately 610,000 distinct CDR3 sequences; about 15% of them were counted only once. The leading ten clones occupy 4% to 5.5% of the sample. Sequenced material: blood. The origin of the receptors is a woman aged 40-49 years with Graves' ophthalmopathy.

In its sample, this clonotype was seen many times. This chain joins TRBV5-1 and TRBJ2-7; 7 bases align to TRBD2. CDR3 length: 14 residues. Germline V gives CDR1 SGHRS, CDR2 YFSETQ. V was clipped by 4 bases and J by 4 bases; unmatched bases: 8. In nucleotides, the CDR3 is TGCGCCAGCAGCAGCGGGGACGGGGGATACGAGCAGTACTTC. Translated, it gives CASSSGDGGYEQYF.

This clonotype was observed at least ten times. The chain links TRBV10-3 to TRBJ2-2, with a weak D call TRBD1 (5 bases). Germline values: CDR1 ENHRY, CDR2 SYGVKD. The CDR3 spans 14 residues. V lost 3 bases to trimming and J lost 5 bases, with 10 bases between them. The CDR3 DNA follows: TGTGCCATCAGTGACCTCGCAGGGACCGGGGAGCTGTTTTTT. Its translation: CAISDLAGTGELFF.

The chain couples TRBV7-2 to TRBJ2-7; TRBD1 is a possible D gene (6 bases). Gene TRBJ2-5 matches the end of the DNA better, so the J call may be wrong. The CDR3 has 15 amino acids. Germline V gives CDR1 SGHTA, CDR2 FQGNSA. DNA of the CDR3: TGTGCCAGCAACTCGCCACAGGGACCCTCTTGGACCCAGTACTTC. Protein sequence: CASNSPQGPSWTQYF.

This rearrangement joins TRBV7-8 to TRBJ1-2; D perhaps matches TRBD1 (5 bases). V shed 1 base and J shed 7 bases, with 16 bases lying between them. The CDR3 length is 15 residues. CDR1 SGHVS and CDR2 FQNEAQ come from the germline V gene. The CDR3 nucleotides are TGTGCCAGCAGCTTAGGGTCGGGGGAGTTCGGTGGCTACACCTTC. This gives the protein CASSLGSGEFGGYTF.

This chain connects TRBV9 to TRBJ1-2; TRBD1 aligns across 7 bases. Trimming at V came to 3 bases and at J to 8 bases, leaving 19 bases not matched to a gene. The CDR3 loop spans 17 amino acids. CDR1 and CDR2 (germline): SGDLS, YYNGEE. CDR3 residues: CASSGKGEGAGGFGYTF. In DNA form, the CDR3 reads TGTGCCAGCAGCGGCAAAGGGGAGGGGGCAGGGGGGTTCGGCTACACCTTC.

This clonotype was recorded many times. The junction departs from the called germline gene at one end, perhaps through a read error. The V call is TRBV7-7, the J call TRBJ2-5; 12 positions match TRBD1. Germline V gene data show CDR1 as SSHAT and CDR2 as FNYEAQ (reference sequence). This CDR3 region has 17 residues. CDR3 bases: TGTGCTAGCAGCTTAGACCCGGGACAGGGGGCTTTGGAGACCCAGTACTTC. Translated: CASSLDPGQGALETQYF.

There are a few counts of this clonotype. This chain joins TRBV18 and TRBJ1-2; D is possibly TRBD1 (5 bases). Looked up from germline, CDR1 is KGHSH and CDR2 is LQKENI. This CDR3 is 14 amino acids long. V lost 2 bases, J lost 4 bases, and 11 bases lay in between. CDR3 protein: CASSPSAGGYGYTF. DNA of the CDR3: TGTGCCAGCTCACCAAGCGCCGGGGGCTATGGCTACACCTTC.

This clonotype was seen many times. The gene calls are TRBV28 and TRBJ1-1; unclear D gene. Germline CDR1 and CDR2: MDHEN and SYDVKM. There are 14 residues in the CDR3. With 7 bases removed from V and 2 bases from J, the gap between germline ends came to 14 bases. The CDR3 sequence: CASIKVLGNTEAFF. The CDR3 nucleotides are TGTGCCAGCATTAAAGTTCTCGGCAACACTGAAGCTTTCTTT. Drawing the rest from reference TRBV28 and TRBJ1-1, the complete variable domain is DVKVTQSSRYLVKRTGEKVFLECVQDMDHENMFWYRQDPGLGLRLIYFSYDVKMKEKGDIPEGYSVSREKKERFSLILESASTNQTSMYLCASIKVLGNTEAFFGQGTRLTVV.